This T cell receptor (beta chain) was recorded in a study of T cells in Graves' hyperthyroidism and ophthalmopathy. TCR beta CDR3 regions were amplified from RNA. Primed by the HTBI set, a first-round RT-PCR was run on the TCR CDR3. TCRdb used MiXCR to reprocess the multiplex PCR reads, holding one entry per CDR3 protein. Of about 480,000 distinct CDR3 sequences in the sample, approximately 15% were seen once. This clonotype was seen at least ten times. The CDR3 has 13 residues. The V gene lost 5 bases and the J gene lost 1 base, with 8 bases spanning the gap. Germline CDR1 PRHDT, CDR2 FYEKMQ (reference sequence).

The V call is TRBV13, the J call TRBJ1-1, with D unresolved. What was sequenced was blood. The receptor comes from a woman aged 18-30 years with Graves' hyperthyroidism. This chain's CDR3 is CASSLTQNTEAFF. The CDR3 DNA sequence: TGTGCCAGCAGCCTTACACAGAACACTGAAGCTTTCTTT.